This passage covers 22 T cell receptor beta chains from one sample sequenced in a study of Japanese encephalitis immunity and Zika vaccine responses. TCRdb reprocessed the 5' RACE reads via MiXCR and lists one record per CDR3 protein. The table includes a few hundred distinct CDR3 sequences, about 1.5% detected once. For less than seven days, PBMCs labeled with CFSE were cultured with peptide pools at approximately 0.95 ug/mL each. Unfixed live CD56-CD19-CD16-CD3+CD4+ CFSE-low cells were sorted as proliferating CD4 T cells. Sequences were derived from antigen-activated CD4+ T cells from blood, cultured, sampled during a Zika inactivated vaccine study. Source of these receptors: an adult woman who received an inactivated Zika virus vaccine.

This clonotype is medium-sized within its sample. Compared with germline, one end of the junction differs, possibly owing to a read error. This chain connects TRBV5-1 to TRBJ2-7, with D hard to call. The length of the CDR3 is 13 residues. Germline-derived CDR1 and CDR2 are SGHRS and YFSETQ. The CDR3: CASSLERGRPKSF. The CDR3 bases are TGCGCCAGCAGCTTGGAGCGAGGCAGGCCGAAGAGCTTC.

This clonotype rates as large. The CDR3 nucleotides are TGTGCCAGTAGTGGGACCCGGATAGCCAAAAACATTCAGTACTTC. It specifies CASSGTRIAKNIQYF. The V gene is TRBV19, the J gene TRBJ2-4; D assignment may be TRBD1 or TRBD2 (5 bases each). The germline V gene encodes CDR1 LNHDA and CDR2 SQIVND (reference sequence). The CDR3 spans 15 residues. Trimming left V 5 bases short and J 0 bases short, with 11 bases between. Filled out from reference TRBV19 and TRBJ2-4, the complete variable domain reads DGGITQSPKYLFRKEGQNVTLSCEQNLNHDAMYWYRQDPGQGLRLIYYSQIVNDFQKGDIAEGYSVSREKKESFPLTVTSAQKNPTAFYLCASSGTRIAKNIQYFGAGTRLSVL.

This clonotype qualifies as hyperexpanded. V is TRBV2 and J is TRBJ2-7; D call uncertain. Germline CDR1 SNHLY, CDR2 FYNNEI. This CDR3 has 14 residues. V was clipped by 3 bases and J by 4 bases, with 13 bases between them. The CDR3 bases are TGTGCCAGCAGTGATCCCCCTGGGGTTTACGAGCAGTACTTC. Translated: CASSDPPGVYEQYF. The variable domain in full, completed from reference TRBV2 and TRBJ2-7, reads EPEVTQTPSHQVTQMGQEVILRCVPISNHLYFYWYRQILGQKVEFLVSFYNNEISEKSEIFDDQFSVERPDGSNFTLKIRSTKLEDSAMYFCASSDPPGVYEQYFGPGTRLTVT.

This clonotype is large in the sample. The gene calls are TRBV29-1 and TRBJ1-2; the D gene is possibly TRBD1 (6 bases). V was cut by 4 bases and J by 4 bases, with 13 bases left in between. The V gene's germline CDR1 is SQVTM and CDR2 ANQGSEA. This CDR3 has 13 amino acids. CDR3 DNA sequence: TGCAGCGTTGTTGTGGGCAGGGGCTATGGCTACACCTTC. Protein: CSVVVGRGYGYTF.

In this sample, this clonotype is large. This chain joins TRBV27 and TRBJ1-1, with TRBD1 identical over 8 bases. V was clipped by 1 base and J by 1 base; unmatched bases: 2. Per germline, CDR1 MNHEY and CDR2 SMNVEV (reference sequence). The CDR3 totals 15 residues. The CDR3 DNA is TGTGCCAGCAGTTTATTTGGGACAGGGAACACTGAAGCTTTCTTT. Its translation is CASSLFGTGNTEAFF.

By share, this clonotype counts as medium-sized. The V gene is TRBV7-3, the J gene TRBJ1-6; D remains ambiguous. The germline gives CDR1 SGHTA, CDR2 FQGTGA. The CDR3 is 13 residues long. V dropped 2 bases and J dropped 8 bases, with 7 bases sitting between them. CDR3 region: CASSLQADSPLHF. CDR3 in DNA: TGTGCCAGCAGCTTACAGGCGGATTCACCCCTCCACTTT.

This chain uses TRBV19 with TRBJ2-5, with 7 bases matching TRBD1. The CDR3 is 15 residues long. J was trimmed by 4 bases and V by 3 bases; bases with no gene match: 8. CDR1 and CDR2 from the germline V gene are LNHDA and SQIVND (reference sequence). The CDR3 coding sequence is TGTGCCAGTAGTATCCCCCGGGCAGGGGGAGAGACCCAGTACTTC. As protein: CASSIPRAGGETQYF.

By sample fraction, this clonotype is large. V is TRBV18 and J is TRBJ1-1; no clear D gene. CDR1 is KGHSH, CDR2 LQKENI, per germline. This CDR3 region has 13 residues. Deletions cut 2 bases from V and 1 base from J, with 5 bases between. CDR3 DNA: TGTGCCAGCTCACCAGACGGGAACACTGAAGCTTTCTTT. This sequence encodes CASSPDGNTEAFF.

This clonotype is hyperexpanded. The V call is TRBV18, the J call TRBJ1-2; 8 bases align to TRBD1. The CDR3 is 13 residues long. The germline CDR1 and CDR2 sequences are KGHSH and LQKENI. The ends lost 2 bases at V and 8 bases at J; junction bases unmatched: 4. CDR3 amino acids: CASSPATGEGYTF. The CDR3 DNA sequence: TGTGCCAGCTCACCAGCGACAGGGGAGGGCTACACCTTC. Based on the CDR3 plus reference TRBV18 and TRBJ1-2, the full variable domain is NAGVMQNPRHLVRRRGQEARLRCSPMKGHSHVYWYRQLPEEGLKFMVYLQKENIIDESGMPKERFSAEFPKEGPSILRIQQVVRGDSAAYFCASSPATGEGYTFGSGTRLTVV.

The genes are TRBV28 and TRBJ1-5; 9 nucleotides agree with TRBD1. Germline CDR1 and CDR2: MDHEN and SYDVKM. CDR3 length equals 15 residues. V lost 6 bases, J lost 6 bases, and 9 bases stayed unmatched. The CDR3 DNA sequence: TGTGCCAGCAGCCCCTCGGACAGGGGACCTCAGCCCCAGCATTTT. Amino acids: CASSPSDRGPQPQHF.

Within the sample, this clonotype is hyperexpanded. The chain uses TRBV5-1 and TRBJ2-1, with 7 bases identical to TRBD2. The V gene end was trimmed by 2 bases and the J gene end by 4 bases; junction bases not matched to a gene: 0. CDR1 SGHRS and CDR2 YFSETQ come from the germline V gene. The CDR3 sequence is 13 residues long. The CDR3 sequence: CASSFGGYNEQFF. The CDR3 nucleotides read TGCGCCAGCAGCTTCGGGGGGTACAATGAGCAGTTCTTC. The whole variable domain, remainder taken from reference TRBV5-1 and TRBJ2-1, is KAGVTQTPRYLIKTRGQQVTLSCSPISGHRSVSWYQQTPGQGLQFLFEYFSETQRNKGNFPGRFSGRQFSNSRSEMNVSTLELGDSALYLCASSFGGYNEQFFGPGTRLTVL.

This clonotype qualifies as medium-sized. This rearrangement joins TRBV12-3 or TRBV12-4 to TRBJ2-1, with 8 bases aligning to TRBD2. CDR3 length: 16 amino acids. The J segment lost 7 bases and the V segment lost 4 bases, leaving 12 bases of the junction unmatched. CDR3: CASSSMSGRSGNEQFF. CDR3 bases: TGTGCCAGCAGTTCTATGAGCGGGAGAAGTGGTAATGAGCAGTTCTTC.

In its sample, this clonotype is medium-sized (0.01 to 0.1%). The rearrangement uses TRBV10-3 and TRBJ1-4; possibly TRBD1 for D (5 bases). The germline V and J ends were trimmed by 6 bases and 7 bases, with 12 bases remaining between them. The CDR3 has 13 residues. The V gene's germline CDR1 is ENHRY and CDR2 SYGVKD. DNA of the CDR3: TGTGCCATCAGGACAGAGAAGGGTGAAAAACTGTTTTTT. Protein product: CAIRTEKGEKLFF.

By frequency in the sample, this clonotype is hyperexpanded. Here the CDR3 reads CASRTGPSGANVLTF. The CDR3 region has the DNA TGCGCCAGCAGAACAGGCCCCTCTGGGGCCAACGTCCTGACTTTC. The rearrangement joins TRBV5-1 to TRBJ2-6; possible D gene TRBD1, 5 bases. Trimming pared 5 bases from V and 0 bases from J, leaving 9 bases between. This CDR3 comprises 15 residues. Germline-derived CDR1 and CDR2 are SGHRS and YFSETQ.

Within the sample, this clonotype is large. V usage is TRBV7-9 and J usage is TRBJ2-3; weak D call: TRBD1 (6 bases). Germline V gene data show CDR1 as SEHNR and CDR2 as FQNEAQ (reference sequence). Between the trimmed V and J ends, which lost 2 bases and 0 bases, there was a span of 6 bases. The CDR3 is 14 amino acids. The CDR3 spells CASSLRGSTDTQYF. The CDR3 DNA reads TGTGCCAGCAGCTTAAGGGGGAGCACAGATACGCAGTATTTT.

This clonotype is categorized as medium-sized. The chain combines TRBV2 with TRBJ2-2, with D perhaps matching TRBD1 (6 bases). Trimming pared 5 bases from V and 5 bases from J, leaving 15 bases between. The CDR3 extends over 15 amino acids. Looked up from germline, CDR1 is SNHLY and CDR2 is FYNNEI. DNA of the CDR3: TGTGCCAGCAGTATCAGGGGAATCTGGACCGGGGAGCTGTTTTTT. Amino acids: CASSIRGIWTGELFF. The full variable domain, its missing parts supplied by reference TRBV2 and TRBJ2-2, is EPEVTQTPSHQVTQMGQEVILRCVPISNHLYFYWYRQILGQKVEFLVSFYNNEISEKSEIFDDQFSVERPDGSNFTLKIRSTKLEDSAMYFCASSIRGIWTGELFFGEGSRLTVL.

This clonotype is deemed large. V usage is TRBV5-1 and J usage is TRBJ1-4, with unresolved D. This CDR3 is built from 15 residues. Germline lookup yields CDR1 SGHRS and CDR2 YFSETQ. V was pared by 0 bases and J by 3 bases, with 9 bases between. CDR3 DNA: TGCGCCAGCAGCTTGGAAGGCTCAGCTAATGAAAAACTGTTTTTT. Translation gives CASSLEGSANEKLFF.

This clonotype is labeled medium-sized. V gene TRBV4-2 combines with J gene TRBJ1-1; unclear D gene. The length of the CDR3 is 13 residues. CDR1 LGHNA and CDR2 YNFKEQ come from the germline V gene. V lost 0 bases to trimming and J lost 2 bases, with 4 bases between them. DNA of the CDR3: TGTGCCAGCAGCCAAGAACGTAACACTGAAGCTTTCTTT. This sequence encodes CASSQERNTEAFF.

This clonotype is judged large (0.1 to 1%). The chain carries TRBV6-5 and TRBJ1-2, with D possibly TRBD1 on 5 matching bases. Deletions cut 7 bases from V and 4 bases from J, with 16 bases between. Germline V gene data show CDR1 as MNHEY and CDR2 as SVGAGI. The CDR3 consists of 14 residues. The CDR3, as DNA: TGTGCCAGCACCAACCTCGGGGCAGGCTATGGCTACACCTTC. Translation gives CASTNLGAGYGYTF.

This clonotype is large (0.1 to 1%) within its sample. This chain connects TRBV29-1 to TRBJ1-2; TRBD1 matches 7 bases. The CDR3 is made up of 13 amino acids. The trim removed 4 bases at V and 1 base at J, leaving 3 bases unmatched. CDR1 is SQVTM and CDR2 is ANQGSEA in the germline V gene. CDR3 in DNA: TGCAGCGTTGGACAGGGTAATAACTATGGCTACACCTTC. This sequence encodes CSVGQGNNYGYTF.

This clonotype is large within its sample. The rearrangement links TRBV7-2 to TRBJ2-1, with D possibly being TRBD2 (6 bases). The CDR3 is 14 amino acids. Germline CDR1 and CDR2: SGHTA and FQGNSA. Trimming pared 5 bases from V and 6 bases from J, leaving 14 bases between. The CDR3 DNA sequence: TGTGCCAGCAGCCCTCAGCGGGCCTCCAATGAGCAGTTCTTC. This translates into CASSPQRASNEQFF.

By its share, this clonotype is hyperexpanded. CDR3 nucleotides: TGTGCCAGCAGCTTGGAGGTCCCCTATGGCTACACCTTC. Protein sequence: CASSLEVPYGYTF. The rearrangement uses TRBV5-4 and TRBJ1-2; D is undetermined. V shed 0 bases and J shed 4 bases, with 7 bases lying between them. CDR3 length: 13 amino acids. In germline, CDR1 is SGHNT, CDR2 YYREEE (reference sequence).